This T cell receptor beta chain was sequenced for a study of blood T cell repertoires in COVID-19. This table comes from immunoSEQ multiplex PCR, and its TCRdb copy is limited to in-frame clones, with some not included. The table has fewer than 500,000 clones, roughly 86% seen once. Trimming removed 5 bases from V and 7 bases from J; junction bases left unmatched: 18. The germline V gene encodes CDR1 MNHNY and CDR2 SVGAGI (reference sequence). This CDR3 contains 17 residues. The specimen was peripheral blood. This clonotype was obtained from a human donor with acute or convalescent COVID-19. The donor label of this sample is uncertain. The V and J genes are TRBV6-6 and TRBJ2-5; 8 bases fit TRBD1. The CDR3 here is CASSRYAGQGGSGTQYF. As DNA, the CDR3 is TGTGCCAGCAGTCGCTACGCCGGACAGGGTGGATCGGGGACCCAGTACTTC.